Described below is a single TCR beta chain sequence and its context. Its target is not known. The table came from immunoSEQ multiplex PCR; TCRdb's copy has only in-frame clones and leaves some out. The sample lists under 150,000 clones, roughly 90% seen once, with less than 10% in the top ten. These data come from a study of identifying expanded T cells in peripheral blood. Regarding the study as a whole: Variance in clone template counts between approximately two-week samples significantly increased with total template count across all healthy donors. Over two and four weeks, about 15 and 19 clones changed, versus approximately 1.1 between replicates.

The CDR3 has 17 residues. The V end was cut by 1 base, the J end by 5 bases, with 20 bases between. CDR1 SEHNR and CDR2 FQNEAQ come from the germline V gene (reference sequence). Healthy donors had no documented immune events, such as infections, while sampled. The material sequenced was blood. The rearrangement links TRBV7-9 to TRBJ1-1; D is unresolved. The receptor's source is a person aged 18-69 years in good health. CDR3 coding DNA: TGTGCCAGCAGCTTAGACTCGCAGGTCCCGAGGGTTACTGAAGCTTTCTTT. Its translation is CASSLDSQVPRVTEAFF.